The T cell receptor (beta chain) described here comes from a study of identifying expanded T cells in peripheral blood. Whole-study findings and limits: Approximately two-week clone count variance significantly increased as total template count grew. Over about two and four weeks, about 15 and 18 clones changed, versus roughly 1.1 between replicates.

Collection occurred without any documented infections or immune events in donors. Trimming pared 6 bases from V and 4 bases from J, leaving 5 bases between. There are 11 residues in the CDR3. Germline lookup yields CDR1 ENHRY and CDR2 SYGVKD. The data were produced by immunoSEQ multiplex PCR, yet TCRdb's version contains in-frame clones alone and is incomplete. This table holds approximately 100,000 clones, roughly 86% found once. A word on this clone: As yet, its antigen is unknown.

The receptor was isolated from a person between 18 and 75 years old in good health. V gene TRBV10-3 combines with J gene TRBJ2-3; D is uncertain. Sequences were obtained from blood. CDR3: CAIRTADTQYF. CDR3 DNA: TGTGCCATCAGAACAGCAGATACGCAGTATTTT.